This TCR beta chain was captured in a study of T cells in Graves' hyperthyroidism and ophthalmopathy. There were TCR beta CDR3 regions amplified from RNA transcripts. With the HTBI primer set, the TCR CDR3 went through a first round of RT-PCR. TCRdb reanalysed the multiplex PCR reads using MiXCR and keeps one entry per CDR3 protein. The repertoire includes hundreds of thousands of distinct CDR3 sequences, 38% of them detected once, and 8.9% sits in the top ten. The sample consisted of blood. This sequence was found in a man between 18 and 29 years old with Graves' hyperthyroidism.

The CDR3 is CASSQAGAGTEAFF. CDR3 bases: TGCGCCAGCAGCCAAGCGGGGGCTGGCACTGAAGCTTTCTTT. The gene calls are TRBV4-1 and TRBJ1-1, with a weak D call TRBD1 (6 bases). This CDR3 has 14 amino acids. Germline assignment: CDR1 MGHRA and CDR2 YSYEKL. Trimming removed 1 base from V and 4 bases from J, with 10 bases in between.